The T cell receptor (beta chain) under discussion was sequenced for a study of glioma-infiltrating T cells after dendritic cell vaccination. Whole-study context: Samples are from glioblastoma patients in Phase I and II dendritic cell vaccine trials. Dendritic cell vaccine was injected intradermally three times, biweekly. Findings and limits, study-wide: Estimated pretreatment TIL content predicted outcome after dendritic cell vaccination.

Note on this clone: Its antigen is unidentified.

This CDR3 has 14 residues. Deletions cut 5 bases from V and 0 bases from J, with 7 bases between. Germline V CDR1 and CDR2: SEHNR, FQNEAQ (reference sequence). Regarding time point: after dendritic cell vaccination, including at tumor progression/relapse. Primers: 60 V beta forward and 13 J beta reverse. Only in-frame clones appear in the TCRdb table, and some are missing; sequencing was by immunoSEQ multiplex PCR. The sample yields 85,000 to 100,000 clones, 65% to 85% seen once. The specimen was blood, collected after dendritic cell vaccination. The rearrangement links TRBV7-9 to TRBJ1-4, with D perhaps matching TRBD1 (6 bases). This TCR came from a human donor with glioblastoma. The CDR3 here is CASSRTATNEKLFF. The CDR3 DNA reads TGTGCCAGCAGCCGGACAGCAACTAATGAAAAACTGTTTTTT.